This T cell receptor beta chain was obtained from a study of T cell responses to AZD1222 COVID-19 vaccine. Across the whole study: Pooling of second doses given at about 4 or about 12 weeks was done.

Details on this clone: Its antigen is unidentified.

Some clones are missing from TCRdb's copy, which holds only in-frame ones; the method was immunoSEQ multiplex PCR. Of some 92,000 clones detected, approximately 90% appear once; the ten largest clones hold around 8%. The study, taken as a whole, reports: Two doses of AZD1222 preceded a rise in Spike-specific TCR breadth and depth. Clonal diversity was possibly underestimated; the donors were predominantly white British and more often female. Just six AZD1222 recipients were seropositive at baseline.

The CDR3 has 13 amino acids. The V and J ends lost 4 bases and 1 base respectively, with 7 bases between them. Germline loops: CDR1 SGHTA, CDR2 FQGNSA. The sequenced sample was peripheral blood, obtained on day 0 of AZD1222 vaccination. The receptor's source is an adult in good health. The V gene is TRBV7-2, the J gene TRBJ1-1; unclear D gene. DNA for the CDR3: TGTGCCAGCAGCTACCCACCGAACACTGAAGCTTTCTTT. This translates into CASSYPPNTEAFF.